This T cell receptor (beta chain) derives from a study of blood T cell repertoires in COVID-19. The protocol was immunoSEQ multiplex PCR, while the TCRdb copy is restricted to in-frame clones and leaves out a portion. In the table there are over 55,000 clones, 65% to 85% of which are singletons. Participant reports of clinical history set cohort assignment. This clone was seen only a few times. The sequence came from a woman between 40 and 55 years old with acute COVID-19. The sequenced sample was PBMCs or T cells enriched from blood (not recorded which).

The DNA for the CDR3 is TGCGCCAGCAGCTTGGCGCGGGGCTCGAACACTGAAGCTTTCTTT. This sequence encodes CASSLARGSNTEAFF. The chain has TRBV5-1 and TRBJ1-1; D is possibly TRBD1 (5 bases). CDR1 is SGHRS, CDR2 YFSETQ, per germline. V was cut by 0 bases and J by 1 base, with 10 bases left in between. This CDR3 has 15 residues.